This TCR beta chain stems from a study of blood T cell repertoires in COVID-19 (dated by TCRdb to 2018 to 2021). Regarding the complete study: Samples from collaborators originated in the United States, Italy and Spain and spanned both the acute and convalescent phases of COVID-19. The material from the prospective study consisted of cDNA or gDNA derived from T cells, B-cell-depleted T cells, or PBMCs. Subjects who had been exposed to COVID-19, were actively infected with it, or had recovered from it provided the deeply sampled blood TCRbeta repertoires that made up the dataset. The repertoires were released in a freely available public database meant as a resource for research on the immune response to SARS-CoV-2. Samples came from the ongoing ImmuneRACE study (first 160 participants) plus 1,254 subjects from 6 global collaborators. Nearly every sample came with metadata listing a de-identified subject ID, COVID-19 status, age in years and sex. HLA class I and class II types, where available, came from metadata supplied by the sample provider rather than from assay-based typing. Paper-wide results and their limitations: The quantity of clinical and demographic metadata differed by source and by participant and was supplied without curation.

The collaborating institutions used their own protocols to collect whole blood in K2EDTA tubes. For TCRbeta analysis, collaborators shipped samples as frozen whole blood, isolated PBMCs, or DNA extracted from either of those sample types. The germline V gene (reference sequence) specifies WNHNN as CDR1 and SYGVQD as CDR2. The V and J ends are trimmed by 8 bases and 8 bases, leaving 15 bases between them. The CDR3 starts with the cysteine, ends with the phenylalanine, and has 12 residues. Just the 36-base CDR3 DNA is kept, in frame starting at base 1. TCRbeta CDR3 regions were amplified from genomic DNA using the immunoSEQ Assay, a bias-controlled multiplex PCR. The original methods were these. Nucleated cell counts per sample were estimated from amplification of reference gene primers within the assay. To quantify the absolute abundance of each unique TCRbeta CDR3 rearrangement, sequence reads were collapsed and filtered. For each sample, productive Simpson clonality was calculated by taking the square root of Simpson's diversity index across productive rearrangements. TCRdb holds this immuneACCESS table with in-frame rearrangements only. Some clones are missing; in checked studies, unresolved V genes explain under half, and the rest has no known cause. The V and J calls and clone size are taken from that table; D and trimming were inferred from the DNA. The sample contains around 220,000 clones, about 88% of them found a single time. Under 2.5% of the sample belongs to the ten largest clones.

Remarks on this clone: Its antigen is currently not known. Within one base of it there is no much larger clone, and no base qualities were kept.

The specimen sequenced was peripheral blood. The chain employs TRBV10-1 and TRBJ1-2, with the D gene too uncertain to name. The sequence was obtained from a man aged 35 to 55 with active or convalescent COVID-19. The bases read TGCGCCAGCGGCGGCCAGTCTGGCGGCTACACCTTC. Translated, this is CASGGQSGGYTF.